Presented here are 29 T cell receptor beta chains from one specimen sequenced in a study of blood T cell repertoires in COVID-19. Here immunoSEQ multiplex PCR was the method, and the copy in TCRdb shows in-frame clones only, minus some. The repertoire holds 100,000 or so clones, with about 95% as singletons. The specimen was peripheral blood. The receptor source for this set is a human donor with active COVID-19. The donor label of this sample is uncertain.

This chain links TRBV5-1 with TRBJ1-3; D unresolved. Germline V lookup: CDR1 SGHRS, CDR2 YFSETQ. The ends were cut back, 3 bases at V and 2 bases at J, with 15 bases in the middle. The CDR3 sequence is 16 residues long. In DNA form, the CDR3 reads TGCGCCAGCAGCTGGGTCCCTGACTCCCCTGGAAACACCATATATTTT. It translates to CASSWVPDSPGNTIYF.

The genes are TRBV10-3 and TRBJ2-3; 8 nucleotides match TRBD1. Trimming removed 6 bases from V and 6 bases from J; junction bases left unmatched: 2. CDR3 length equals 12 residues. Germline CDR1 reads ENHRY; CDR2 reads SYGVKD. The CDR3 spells CAIRGTGDTQYF. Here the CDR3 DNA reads TGTGCCATCAGGGGGACAGGCGATACGCAGTATTTT.

The CDR3 bases are TGTGCCAGCAGCTCGGGACAGGGAGGATCGGAGCAGTTCTTC. Amino acid sequence: CASSSGQGGSEQFF. The chain joins TRBV3-1 (or the pseudogene TRBV3-2) to TRBJ2-1; 9 nucleotides align to TRBD1. The V segment lost 5 bases and the J segment 10 bases; nucleotides outside the gene matches: 9. The CDR3 consists of 14 residues. Per germline, CDR1 LGHDT and CDR2 YNNKEL (reference sequence).

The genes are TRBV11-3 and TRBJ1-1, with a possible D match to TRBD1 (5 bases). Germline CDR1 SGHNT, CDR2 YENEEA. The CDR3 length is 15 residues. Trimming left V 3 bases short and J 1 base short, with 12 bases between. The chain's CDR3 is CASSFPQGGNTEAFF. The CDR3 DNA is TGTGCCAGCAGCTTCCCCCAGGGCGGGAACACTGAAGCTTTCTTT.

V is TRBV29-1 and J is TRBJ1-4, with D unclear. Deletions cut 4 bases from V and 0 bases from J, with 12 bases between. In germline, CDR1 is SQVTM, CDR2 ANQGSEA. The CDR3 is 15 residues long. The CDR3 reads CSVVDPVTTNEKLFF. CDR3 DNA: TGCAGCGTTGTTGATCCGGTTACAACTAATGAAAAACTGTTTTTT. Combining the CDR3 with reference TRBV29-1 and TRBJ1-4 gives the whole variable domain SAVISQKPSRDICQRGTSLTIQCQVDSQVTMMFWYRQQPGQSLTLIATANQGSEATYESGFVIDKFPISRPNLTFSTLTVSNMSPEDSSIYLCSVVDPVTTNEKLFFGSGTQLSVL.

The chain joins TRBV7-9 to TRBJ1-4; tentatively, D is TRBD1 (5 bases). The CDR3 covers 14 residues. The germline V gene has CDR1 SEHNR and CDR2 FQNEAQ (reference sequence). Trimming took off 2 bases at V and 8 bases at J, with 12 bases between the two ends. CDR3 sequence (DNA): TGTGCCAGCAGCTTAAAGGGGATTCGCGAAAAACTGTTTTTT. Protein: CASSLKGIREKLFF. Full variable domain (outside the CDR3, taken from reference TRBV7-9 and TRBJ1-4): DTGVSQNPRHKITKRGQNVTFRCDPISEHNRLYWYRQTLGQGPEFLTYFQNEAQLEKSRLLSDRFSAERPKGSFSTLEIQRTEQGDSAMYLCASSLKGIREKLFFGSGTQLSVL.

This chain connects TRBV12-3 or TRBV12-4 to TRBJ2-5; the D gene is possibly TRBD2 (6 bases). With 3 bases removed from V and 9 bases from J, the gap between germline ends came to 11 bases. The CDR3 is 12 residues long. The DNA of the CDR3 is TGTGCCAGCAGTTTGGGCGGGGAGGCCCAGTACTTC. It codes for CASSLGGEAQYF.

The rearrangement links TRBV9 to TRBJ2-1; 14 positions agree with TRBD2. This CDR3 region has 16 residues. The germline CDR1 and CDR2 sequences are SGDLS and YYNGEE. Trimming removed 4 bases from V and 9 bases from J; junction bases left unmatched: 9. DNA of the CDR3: TGTGCCAGCAGCATGCCGGGACTAGCGGGGGAAGGTGAGCAGTTCTTC. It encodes CASSMPGLAGEGEQFF.

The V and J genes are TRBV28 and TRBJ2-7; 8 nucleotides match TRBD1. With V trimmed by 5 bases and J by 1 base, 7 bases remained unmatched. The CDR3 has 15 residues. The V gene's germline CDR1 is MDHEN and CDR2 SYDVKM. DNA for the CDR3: TGTGCCAGCAGTACTTCCGGACAGGGATCCTACGAGCAGTACTTC. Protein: CASSTSGQGSYEQYF.

CDR3 region: CASSERGLAGVNTGELFF. DNA of the CDR3: TGTGCCAGCAGTGAGCGGGGACTAGCGGGAGTGAACACCGGGGAGCTGTTTTTT. The chain combines TRBV6-4 with TRBJ2-2; 14 nucleotides match TRBD2. Trimming removed 3 bases from V and 1 base from J; junction bases left unmatched: 4. CDR3 length: 18 residues. The V gene's germline CDR1 is MRHNA and CDR2 SNTAGT.

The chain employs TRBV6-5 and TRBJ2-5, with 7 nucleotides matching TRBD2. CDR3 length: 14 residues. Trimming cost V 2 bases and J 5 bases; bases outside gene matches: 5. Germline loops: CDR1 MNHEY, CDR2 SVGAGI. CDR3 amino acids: CASSYPGRVETQYF. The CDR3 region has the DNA TGTGCCAGCAGTTACCCGGGGAGGGTGGAGACCCAGTACTTC.

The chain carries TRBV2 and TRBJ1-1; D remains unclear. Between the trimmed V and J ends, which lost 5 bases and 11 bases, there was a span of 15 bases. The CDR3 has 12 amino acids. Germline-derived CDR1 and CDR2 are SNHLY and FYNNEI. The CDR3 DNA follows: TGTGCCAGCAGTTCACAGCATCCTACGGCTTTCTTT. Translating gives CASSSQHPTAFF.

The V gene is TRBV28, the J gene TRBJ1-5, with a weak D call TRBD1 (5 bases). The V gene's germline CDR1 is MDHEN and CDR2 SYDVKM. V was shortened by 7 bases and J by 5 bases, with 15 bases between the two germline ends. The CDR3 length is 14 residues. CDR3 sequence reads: CASTLGGVDQPQHF. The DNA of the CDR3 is TGTGCCAGCACTCTTGGGGGGGTAGATCAGCCCCAGCATTTT.

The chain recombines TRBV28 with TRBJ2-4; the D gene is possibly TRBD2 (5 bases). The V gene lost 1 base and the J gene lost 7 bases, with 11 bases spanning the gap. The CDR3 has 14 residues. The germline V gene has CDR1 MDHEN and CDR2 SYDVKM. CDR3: CASSLSGLGNIQYF. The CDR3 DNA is TGTGCCAGCAGTTTATCGGGGTTAGGGAACATTCAGTACTTC.

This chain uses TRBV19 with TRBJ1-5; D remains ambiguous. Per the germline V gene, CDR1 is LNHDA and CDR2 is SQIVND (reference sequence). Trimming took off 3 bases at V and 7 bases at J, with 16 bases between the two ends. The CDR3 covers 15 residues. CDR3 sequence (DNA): TGTGCCAGTAGTATGTTCCCCTCGATGGGCCAGCCCCAGCATTTT. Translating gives CASSMFPSMGQPQHF.

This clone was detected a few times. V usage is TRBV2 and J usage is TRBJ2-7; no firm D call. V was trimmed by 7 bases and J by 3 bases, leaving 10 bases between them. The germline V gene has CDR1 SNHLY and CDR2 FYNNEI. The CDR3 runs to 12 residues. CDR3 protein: CASTLDFYEQYF. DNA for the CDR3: TGTGCCAGCACCCTCGACTTCTACGAGCAGTACTTC.

The CDR3 spells CASTTTGTYEQYF. DNA for the CDR3: TGTGCCAGCACCACGACAGGGACCTACGAGCAGTACTTC. The chain is built from TRBV5-5 and TRBJ2-7, with 7 bases that match TRBD1. The CDR3 runs to 13 residues. Germline V gives CDR1 SGHKS, CDR2 YYEKEE (reference sequence). J was trimmed by 2 bases and V by 6 bases; bases with no gene match: 5.

CDR3 sequence (DNA): TGTGCCAGCAGTTTTCTCCATCGGACAGATTCCTCCTACGAGCAGTACTTC. Translation gives CASSFLHRTDSSYEQYF. This rearrangement joins TRBV27 to TRBJ2-7, with D possibly matching TRBD1 (6 bases). Trimming pared 3 bases from V and 0 bases from J, leaving 18 bases between. Germline V gene sequence: CDR1 MNHEY, CDR2 SMNVEV (reference sequence). The CDR3 has 17 residues.

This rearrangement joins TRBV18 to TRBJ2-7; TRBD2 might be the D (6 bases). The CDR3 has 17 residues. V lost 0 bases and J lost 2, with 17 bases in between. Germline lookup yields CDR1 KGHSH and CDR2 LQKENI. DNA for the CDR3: TGTGCCAGCTCACCACCGCGCGGCGGGACGGGCGCCTACGAGCAGTACTTC. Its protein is CASSPPRGGTGAYEQYF.

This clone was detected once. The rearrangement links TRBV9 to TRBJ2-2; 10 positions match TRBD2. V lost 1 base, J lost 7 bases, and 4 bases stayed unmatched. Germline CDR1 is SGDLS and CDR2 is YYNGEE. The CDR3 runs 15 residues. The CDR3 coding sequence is TGTGCCAGCAGCGTACTAGCGGGAGAAGTCGGGGAGCTGTTTTTT. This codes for CASSVLAGEVGELFF.

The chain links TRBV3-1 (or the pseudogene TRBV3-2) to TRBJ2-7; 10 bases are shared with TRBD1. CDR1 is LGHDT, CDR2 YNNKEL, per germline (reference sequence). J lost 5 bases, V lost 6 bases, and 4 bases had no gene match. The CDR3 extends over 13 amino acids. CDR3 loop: CASRTGGGNEQYF. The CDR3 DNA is TGTGCCAGCAGGACAGGGGGCGGGAACGAGCAGTACTTC.

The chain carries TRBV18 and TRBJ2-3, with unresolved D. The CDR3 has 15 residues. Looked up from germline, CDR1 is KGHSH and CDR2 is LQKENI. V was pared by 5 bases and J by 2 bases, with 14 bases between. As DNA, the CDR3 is TGTGCCAGCTCAGCACGGGCCAGGCACACAGATACGCAGTATTTT. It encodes CASSARARHTDTQYF.

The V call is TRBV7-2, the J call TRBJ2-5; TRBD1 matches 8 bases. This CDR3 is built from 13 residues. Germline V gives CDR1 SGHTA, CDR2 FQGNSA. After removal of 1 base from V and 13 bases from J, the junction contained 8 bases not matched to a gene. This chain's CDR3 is CASSLGQGAPPYF. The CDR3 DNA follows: TGTGCCAGCAGCTTAGGGCAGGGGGCACCCCCGTACTTC.

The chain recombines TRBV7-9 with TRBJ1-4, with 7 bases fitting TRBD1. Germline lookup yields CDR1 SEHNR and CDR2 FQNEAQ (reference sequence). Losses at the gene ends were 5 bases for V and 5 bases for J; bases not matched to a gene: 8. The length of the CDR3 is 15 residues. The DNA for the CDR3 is TGTGCCAGCAGCCCCACCGGGACAGCAAATGAAAAACTGTTTTTT. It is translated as CASSPTGTANEKLFF.

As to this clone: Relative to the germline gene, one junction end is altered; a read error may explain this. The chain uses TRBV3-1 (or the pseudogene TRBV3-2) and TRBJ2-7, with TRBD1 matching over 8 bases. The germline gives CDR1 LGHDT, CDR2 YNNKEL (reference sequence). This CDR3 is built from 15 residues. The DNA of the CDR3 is TGTGCCAGCAGCCCCGGCCGGGACAGGTCCTTCGAGCAGTACTTC. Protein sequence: CASSPGRDRSFEQYF.

The CDR3 reads CATSEMGRLAGAVDTQYF. Written as DNA, the CDR3 is TGTGCCACCAGTGAAATGGGGCGGCTAGCGGGAGCGGTAGATACGCAGTATTTT. The V call is TRBV24-1, the J call TRBJ2-3; TRBD2 aligns across 10 bases. CDR1 and CDR2 (germline): KGHDR, SFDVKD. Unmatched junction bases numbered 14, after V lost 4 bases and J lost 5 bases. The CDR3 covers 18 residues.

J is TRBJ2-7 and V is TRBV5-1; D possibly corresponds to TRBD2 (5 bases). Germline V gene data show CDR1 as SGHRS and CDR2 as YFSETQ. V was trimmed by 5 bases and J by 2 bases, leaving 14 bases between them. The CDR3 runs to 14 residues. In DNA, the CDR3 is TGCGCCAGCAGATTTCAAGCGGACCCCTACGAGCAGTACTTC. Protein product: CASRFQADPYEQYF.

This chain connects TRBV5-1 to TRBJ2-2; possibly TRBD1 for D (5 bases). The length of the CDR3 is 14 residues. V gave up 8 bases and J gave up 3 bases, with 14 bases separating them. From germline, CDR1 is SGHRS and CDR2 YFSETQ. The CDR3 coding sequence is TGCGCCAGGACGACCCCACAGGACACCGGGGAGCTGTTTTTT. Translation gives CARTTPQDTGELFF. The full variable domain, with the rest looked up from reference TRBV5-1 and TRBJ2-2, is KAGVTQTPRYLIKTRGQQVTLSCSPISGHRSVSWYQQTPGQGLQFLFEYFSETQRNKGNFPGRFSGRQFSNSRSEMNVSTLELGDSALYLCARTTPQDTGELFFGEGSRLTVL.

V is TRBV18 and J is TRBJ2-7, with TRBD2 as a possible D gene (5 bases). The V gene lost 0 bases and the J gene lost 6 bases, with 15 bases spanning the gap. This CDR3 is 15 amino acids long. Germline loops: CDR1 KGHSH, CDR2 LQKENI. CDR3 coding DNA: TGTGCCAGCTCACCACCTGAAGCCAGCGCGGGCGAGCAGTACTTC. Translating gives CASSPPEASAGEQYF.